This T cell receptor (beta chain) was found in a study of vaccination and CD4 T cells after COVID-19. Across the study: Post-vaccine sampling followed dose two by a median roughly 74 days (range 14 to 241).

In regard to this clonotype: The antigen is unknown.

The germline V gene has CDR1 SGHDT and CDR2 YYEEEE. Trimming removed 0 bases from V and 9 bases from J, with 21 bases in between. The CDR3 has 16 residues. Specified treatment: roughly 11-day PBMC culture with coronavirus spike peptide pools or control peptides (ViraFEST assay). Replacement of half the medium with fresh IL-2 medium took place on days 3 and 7. Sequenced with the Oncomine TCR Beta short-read assay was DNA taken from cultured CD4+ T cells. TCRdb called the PCR reads again in MiXCR, with one record for every CDR3 protein. The sample gives approximately 9,400 distinct CDR3 sequences, more than 25% of which show up once; over 14% is in the top ten.

The genes are TRBV5-6 and TRBJ2-5; D is possibly TRBD1 or TRBD2 (6 bases each). The specimen was CD4+ T cells from blood, cultured in vitro, collected after SARS-CoV-2 vaccination. This receptor was identified in a human donor who had recovered from COVID-19. The CDR3 loop is CASSLEQTGAWGAQYF. CDR3 coding DNA: TGTGCCAGCAGCTTGGAGCAGACAGGCGCCTGGGGGGCCCAGTACTTC.